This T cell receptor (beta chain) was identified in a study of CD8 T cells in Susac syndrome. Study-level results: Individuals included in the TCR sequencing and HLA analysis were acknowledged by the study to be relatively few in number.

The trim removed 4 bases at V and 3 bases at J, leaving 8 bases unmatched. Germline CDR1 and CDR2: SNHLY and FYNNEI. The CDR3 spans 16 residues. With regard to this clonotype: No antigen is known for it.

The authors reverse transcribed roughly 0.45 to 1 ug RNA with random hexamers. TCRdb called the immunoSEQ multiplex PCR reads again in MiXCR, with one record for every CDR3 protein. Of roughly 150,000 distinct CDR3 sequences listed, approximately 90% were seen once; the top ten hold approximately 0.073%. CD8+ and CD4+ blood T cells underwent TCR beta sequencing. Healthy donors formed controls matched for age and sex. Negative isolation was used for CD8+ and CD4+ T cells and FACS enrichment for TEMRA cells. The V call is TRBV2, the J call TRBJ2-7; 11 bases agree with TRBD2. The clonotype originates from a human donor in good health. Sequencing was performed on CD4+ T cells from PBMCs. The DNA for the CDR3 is TGTGCCAGCAGTGGAAACAGGGGACTAGCGGACTACGAGCAGTACTTC. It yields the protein CASSGNRGLADYEQYF.